These T cell receptor beta chains were read from a single sample in a study of T-cell reconstitution after alpha-beta-depleted transplantation in children. MiXCR, run by TCRdb on the PCR reads, gives a single entry per CDR3 protein. The sample holds approximately 1,000,000 distinct CDR3 sequences, about 29% seen once. The specimen was PBMCs, mostly from graft donor cells, collected 360 days after TCRalphabeta/CD19-depleted stem cell transplant. Source of these receptors: a boy under two years old who had a stem cell transplant for SCID, so the T cells may come from the graft donor. Each CDR3 is given with its conserved first and last residue. The order of the fields is CDR3 DNA, CDR3 protein, D gene, J gene, V gene, clone size. A D gene is named only where the DNA matches it firmly. Clone size is given for some rows only: seen once, a few or many times, or a class if the clone is expanded.

cdr3_nt: TGCAGTGCTAACCCCGACAGGAGCTCCTACAATGAGCAGTTCTTC
cdr3_aa: CSANPDRSSYNEQFF
d_call: NA
j_call: TRBJ2-1
v_call: TRBV20-1
clone_size: NA

cdr3_nt: TGCAGTGCTAGGGCCAGGGGGGGGTCCTACGAGCAGTACTTC
cdr3_aa: CSARARGGSYEQYF
d_call: NA
j_call: TRBJ2-7
v_call: TRBV20-1
clone_size: NA

cdr3_nt: TGCGCCAGCAGCTTGGATGGCTCCCCCATCAGCACAGATACGCAGTATTTT
cdr3_aa: CASSLDGSPISTDTQYF
d_call: NA
j_call: TRBJ2-3
v_call: TRBV5-1
clone_size: NA

cdr3_nt: TGTGCCAGCAGTGAAGGGCCCCCCAATCAGCCCCAGCATTTT
cdr3_aa: CASSEGPPNQPQHF
d_call: NA
j_call: TRBJ1-5
v_call: TRBV2
clone_size: NA

cdr3_nt: TGTGCCACCAAGGCAGGGTTGGGCACTGAAGCTTTCTTT
cdr3_aa: CATKAGLGTEAFF
d_call: NA
j_call: TRBJ1-1
v_call: TRBV10-3
clone_size: few

cdr3_nt: TGCGCCAGCAGCCAAGATCGGACTAGCGGGGTCCTCACAGATACGCAGTATTTT
cdr3_aa: CASSQDRTSGVLTDTQYF
d_call: TRBD2
j_call: TRBJ2-3
v_call: TRBV4-1
clone_size: many

cdr3_nt: TGCGCCAGCAGCTTTGGGGACCCGCTCTCTGGAAACACCATATATTTT
cdr3_aa: CASSFGDPLSGNTIYF
d_call: NA
j_call: TRBJ1-3
v_call: TRBV5-1
clone_size: few

cdr3_nt: TGCGCCAGCAGCAGGCCGCTGGGGGCCCAAGAGACCCAGTACTTC
cdr3_aa: CASSRPLGAQETQYF
d_call: NA
j_call: TRBJ2-5
v_call: TRBV5-1
clone_size: NA

cdr3_nt: TGTGCCAGCGGGGCGGAGACCCAGTACTTC
cdr3_aa: CASGAETQYF
d_call: NA
j_call: TRBJ2-5
v_call: TRBV2
clone_size: NA

cdr3_nt: TGCGCCAGCAGCTTAACCGGACAGCCCAATGAGCAGTTCTTC
cdr3_aa: CASSLTGQPNEQFF
d_call: NA
j_call: TRBJ2-1
v_call: TRBV5-1
clone_size: many

cdr3_nt: TGCAGTGCTAGAGATCCCCAGGGGGGAAGCTCCTACGAGCAGTACTTC
cdr3_aa: CSARDPQGGSSYEQYF
d_call: NA
j_call: TRBJ2-7
v_call: TRBV20-1
clone_size: NA

cdr3_nt: TGTGCCAGCAGTTTCCACCTCCCTGACTATCGCAATGAGCAGTTCTTC
cdr3_aa: CASSFHLPDYRNEQFF
d_call: NA
j_call: TRBJ2-1
v_call: TRBV28
clone_size: few

cdr3_nt: TGCAGTGCTATTAATTCCGGGACAGGCAATTCACCCCTCCACTTT
cdr3_aa: CSAINSGTGNSPLHF
d_call: TRBD1
j_call: TRBJ1-6
v_call: TRBV20-1
clone_size: NA

cdr3_nt: TGTGCCACCAGCCCAGACAGGGGGTTGGGTTCACCCCTCCACTTT
cdr3_aa: CATSPDRGLGSPLHF
d_call: TRBD1
j_call: TRBJ1-6
v_call: TRBV15
clone_size: few

cdr3_nt: TGTGCCACCAGCAGAGATGTCGGACAGGGCAGTCACAATGAGCAGTTCTTC
cdr3_aa: CATSRDVGQGSHNEQFF
d_call: TRBD1
j_call: TRBJ2-1
v_call: TRBV15
clone_size: few

cdr3_nt: TGTGCCAGCAGTGTAGCGGGGGGGAACTTAGCCCAGTACTTC
cdr3_aa: CASSVAGGNLAQYF
d_call: TRBD2
j_call: TRBJ2-5
v_call: TRBV12-3/TRBV12-4
clone_size: few

cdr3_nt: TGTGCCAGCAGGAGGGGGGCGGTGAACACCGGGGAGCTGTTTTTT
cdr3_aa: CASRRGAVNTGELFF
d_call: NA
j_call: TRBJ2-2
v_call: TRBV2
clone_size: NA

cdr3_nt: TGCAGTGCTTCCGCGTCCCGCTCTGGAAACACCATATATTTT
cdr3_aa: CSASASRSGNTIYF
d_call: NA
j_call: TRBJ1-3
v_call: TRBV20-1
clone_size: few

cdr3_nt: TGTGCCACCAGCAGAGATGGGAGGAGAAGCCTCCCCTACGAGCAGTACTTC
cdr3_aa: CATSRDGRRSLPYEQYF
d_call: NA
j_call: TRBJ2-7
v_call: TRBV15
clone_size: NA

cdr3_nt: TGTGCCAGCAGCCAGGGGTTGGAGACCCAGTACTTC
cdr3_aa: CASSQGLETQYF
d_call: NA
j_call: TRBJ2-5
v_call: TRBV6-5
clone_size: NA

cdr3_nt: TGTGCCAGCAGCCCATCGGCTTCGGTTGCAGGGAAGGGCTACACCTTC
cdr3_aa: CASSPSASVAGKGYTF
d_call: NA
j_call: TRBJ1-2
v_call: TRBV12-3/TRBV12-4
clone_size: few

cdr3_nt: TGTGCCAGCAGTTACTCCGGCGGGGGGTTCGACTACGAGCAGTACTTC
cdr3_aa: CASSYSGGGFDYEQYF
d_call: TRBD2
j_call: TRBJ2-7
v_call: TRBV6-5
clone_size: few

cdr3_nt: TGCAGTGCTAGAGTAAGGGGACAGACCCAGTACTTC
cdr3_aa: CSARVRGQTQYF
d_call: NA
j_call: TRBJ2-5
v_call: TRBV20-1
clone_size: NA